The 20 T cell receptor beta chains presented below share a single source sample, sequenced in a study of beta chain features in type 1 diabetes. No antigens are known for them. General study findings and limits: Patients with Type 1 diabetes showed moderately but significantly shorter TCRB CDR3s in all four CD4+ subsets.

Expressed TCRB transcripts were sequenced because the isolated RNA had all been reverse transcribed beforehand. Method: immunoSEQ multiplex PCR; TCRdb's copy keeps in-frame clones and lacks some. The table shows some 640,000 clones, with over 13% occurring only once. The sequenced material came from naive CD4+ T cells from blood. The receptors come from a man between 18 and 29 years old with type 1 diabetes.

This clone was counted a few times. The junction departs from germline at one end; a sequencing error may be responsible. The V and J genes are TRBV30 and TRBJ2-3; D unclear. Germline CDR1 and CDR2: GTSNPN and SVGIG (reference sequence). This CDR3 comprises 10 residues. The DNA for the CDR3 is TGTGCCTGGAGCAAAGATACGCAGTATTTT. It is translated as CAWSKDTQYF.

This clone has just a few counts. The chain carries TRBV4-3 and TRBJ2-5; no clear D. Trimming pared 1 base from V and 5 bases from J, leaving 11 bases between. Germline V CDR1 and CDR2: LGHNA, YSLEER. The length of the CDR3 is 14 residues. In DNA, the CDR3 is TGCGCCAGCAGCCAAGCTCAGTGGCGGGAGACCCAGTACTTC. Translation gives CASSQAQWRETQYF.

This clone was observed a handful of times. This chain connects TRBV5-1 to TRBJ1-5; a weak D match, TRBD1 (5 bases). V was trimmed by 4 bases and J by 2 bases, leaving 16 bases between them. This CDR3 contains 16 residues. CDR1 and CDR2 (germline): SGHRS, YFSETQ. The CDR3, as DNA: TGCGCCAGCAGCCCTGGGACGGGGGACCGCAATCAGCCCCAGCATTTT. As protein: CASSPGTGDRNQPQHF. The full variable domain, its missing parts supplied by reference TRBV5-1 and TRBJ1-5, is KAGVTQTPRYLIKTRGQQVTLSCSPISGHRSVSWYQQTPGQGLQFLFEYFSETQRNKGNFPGRFSGRQFSNSRSEMNVSTLELGDSALYLCASSPGTGDRNQPQHFGDGTRLSIL.

This clone has more than one count but fewer than ten. The J gene is TRBJ2-5, the V gene TRBV9; a weak D match, TRBD2 (5 bases). Germline CDR1 and CDR2: SGDLS and YYNGEE. Trimming removed 3 bases at V and 2 bases at J, with 14 bases between. The CDR3 contains 15 residues. The CDR3 region is CASSAGSVNQETQYF. The CDR3 nucleotides read TGTGCCAGCAGCGCGGGGAGCGTCAATCAAGAGACCCAGTACTTC.

This clone has only a few counts. The CDR3 DNA sequence: TGTGCCAGCAGCGTAGCATCCGACTCTGGAAACACCATATATTTT. It encodes CASSVASDSGNTIYF. The chain joins TRBV9 to TRBJ1-3; D uncertain. V was pared by 0 bases and J by 0 bases, with 7 bases between. Per germline, CDR1 SGDLS and CDR2 YYNGEE. There are 15 residues in the CDR3.

This clone occurred a few times. This chain connects TRBV9 to TRBJ1-5, with 7 nucleotides matching TRBD1. The CDR3 is 14 residues long. Unmatched junction bases numbered 9, after V lost 3 bases and J lost 9 bases. The germline V gene encodes CDR1 SGDLS and CDR2 YYNGEE. The CDR3 spells CASSDDRALGPQHF. The CDR3 nucleotides are TGTGCCAGCAGCGACGACAGGGCTTTGGGGCCCCAGCATTTT.

The chain couples TRBV4-2 to TRBJ2-7; possibly TRBD2 for D (5 bases). The CDR3 has 15 residues. Germline V gene lookup returns CDR1 LGHNA and CDR2 YNFKEQ. The germline V and J ends were trimmed by 0 bases and 4 bases, with 13 bases remaining between them. CDR3 in amino acids: CASSQDLGRPYEQYF. The CDR3 DNA reads as TGTGCCAGCAGCCAAGACCTAGGGAGACCTTACGAGCAGTACTTC.

The chain combines TRBV30 with TRBJ2-1; 7 nucleotides align to TRBD2. The CDR3 covers 16 residues. In germline, CDR1 is GTSNPN, CDR2 SVGIG (reference sequence). V dropped 4 bases and J dropped 0; count of bases not matched to a gene: 9. CDR3 sequence reads: CAWTELAGTSYNEQFF. CDR3 nucleotides: TGTGCCTGGACGGAGTTAGCGGGTACCTCCTACAATGAGCAGTTCTTC. The whole variable domain, remainder taken from reference TRBV30 and TRBJ2-1, is SQTIHQWPATLVQPVGSPLSLECTVEGTSNPNLYWYRQAAGRGLQLLFYSVGIGQISSEVPQNLSASRPQDRQFILSSKKLLLSDSGFYLCAWTELAGTSYNEQFFGPGTRLTVL.

The chain employs TRBV30 and TRBJ1-3, with D perhaps matching TRBD1 (5 bases). Germline lookup yields CDR1 GTSNPN and CDR2 SVGIG (reference sequence). V was trimmed by 2 bases and J by 4 bases, leaving 9 bases between them. CDR3 length: 13 amino acids. CDR3 loop: CAWSLTEGNTIYF. The DNA for the CDR3 is TGTGCCTGGAGTCTGACAGAGGGAAACACCATATATTTT. Full variable domain (outside the CDR3, taken from reference TRBV30 and TRBJ1-3): SQTIHQWPATLVQPVGSPLSLECTVEGTSNPNLYWYRQAAGRGLQLLFYSVGIGQISSEVPQNLSASRPQDRQFILSSKKLLLSDSGFYLCAWSLTEGNTIYFGEGSWLTVV.

This clone was recorded a few times. The chain has TRBV28 and TRBJ2-6; D remains ambiguous. The germline CDR1 and CDR2 sequences are MDHEN and SYDVKM. This CDR3 has 14 amino acids. Trimming cost V 3 bases and J 8 bases, with 11 bases left between them. CDR3 loop: CASSFTGSSNVLTF. CDR3 DNA: TGTGCCAGCAGTTTTACCGGGTCCTCCAACGTCCTGACTTTC.

In this sample, this clone turned up a few times. In the same sample, other DNA sequences code for this CDR3. The CDR3: CASSPDRGTDTQYF. The CDR3 nucleotides read TGTGCCAGCTCACCGGACAGGGGCACAGATACGCAGTATTTT. The rearrangement uses TRBV18 and TRBJ2-3; 8 bases match TRBD1. The V gene's germline CDR1 is KGHSH and CDR2 LQKENI. This CDR3 comprises 14 residues. The junction had 0 bases not matched to a gene; V was cut back by 3 bases and J by 1 base.

The V call is TRBV30, the J call TRBJ1-4, with 7 bases lining up with TRBD1. This CDR3 region has 14 residues. V lost 4 bases and J lost 4; bases outside the gene matches: 6. Germline V gives CDR1 GTSNPN, CDR2 SVGIG (reference sequence). CDR3 sequence reads: CAWTLTGSNEKLFF. DNA of the CDR3: TGTGCCTGGACTCTGACAGGGAGTAATGAAAAACTGTTTTTT.

The DNA of the CDR3 is TGCGCCAGCAGCCAAGACGGGGTAGCCAGGGGGAACGAGCAGTACTTC. The encoded protein is CASSQDGVARGNEQYF. The chain recombines TRBV4-1 with TRBJ2-7; 7 nucleotides align to TRBD1. Trimming removed 0 bases from V and 5 bases from J; junction bases left unmatched: 10. The CDR3 has 16 residues. The germline CDR1 and CDR2 sequences are MGHRA and YSYEKL.

The V and J genes are TRBV6-6 and TRBJ1-1; D uncertain. The CDR3 runs to 13 residues. Trimming took off 5 bases at V and 3 bases at J, with 10 bases between the two ends. Germline CDR1 MNHNY, CDR2 SVGAGI (reference sequence). The CDR3 DNA sequence: TGTGCCAGCAGTAGGACTCACGACACTGAAGCTTTCTTT. The encoded protein is CASSRTHDTEAFF.

This clone was observed a handful of times. This chain's CDR3 is CASSQPQGAGETQYF. The CDR3 DNA is TGTGCCAGCAGCCAGCCACAGGGGGCCGGGGAGACCCAGTACTTC. The chain uses TRBV7-2 and TRBJ2-5, with TRBD1 matching 9 bases. The V segment lost 5 bases and the J segment 5 bases; nucleotides outside the gene matches: 9. Germline CDR1 and CDR2: SGHTA and FQGNSA. CDR3 length: 15 residues.

The table lists this clone with a few counts. The genes are TRBV7-3 and TRBJ2-3, with D unresolved. Germline CDR1 SGHTA, CDR2 FQGTGA. Trimming took 2 bases from V and 6 from J, leaving 18 bases between them. This CDR3 is 16 amino acids long. The CDR3 DNA follows: TGTGCCAGCAGCTTATATCAGACGGGTATTATGGATACGCAGTATTTT. This sequence encodes CASSLYQTGIMDTQYF.

The rearrangement joins TRBV18 to TRBJ2-7, with 11 bases fitting TRBD2. This CDR3 has 15 residues. From germline, CDR1 is KGHSH and CDR2 LQKENI. Trimming at V came to 5 bases and at J to 2 bases, leaving 5 bases not matched to a gene. CDR3 in DNA: TGTGCCAGCTCATCCGGGACTAGCGGAACCTACGAGCAGTACTTC. This translates into CASSSGTSGTYEQYF.

The J gene is TRBJ1-6, the V gene TRBV21-1. TRBV21-1 is noted as a pseudogene. The length of the CDR3 is 14 residues. The CDR3 is CASSPRVQNSPLHF. The CDR3, as DNA: TGTGCCAGCAGTCCACGGGTCCAAAATTCACCCCTCCACTTT.

There are a few counts of this clone. J is TRBJ1-6 and V is TRBV4-3; 7 nucleotides match TRBD1. With V trimmed by 1 base and J by 7 bases, 7 bases remained unmatched. CDR1 and CDR2 from the germline V gene are LGHNA and YSLEER. The CDR3 loop spans 16 amino acids. CDR3 sequence reads: CASSQGPGQRNSPLHF. The CDR3, as DNA: TGCGCCAGCAGCCAAGGACCGGGACAGCGGAATTCACCCCTCCACTTT.

This clone occurred a few times. This chain connects TRBV30 to TRBJ2-7; D is unresolved. The CDR3 consists of 14 residues. V lost 2 bases, J lost 3 bases, and 14 bases lay in between. Germline assignment: CDR1 GTSNPN and CDR2 SVGIG (reference sequence). The CDR3 is CAWSLGQAVYEQYF. The CDR3 nucleotides read TGTGCCTGGAGTCTCGGCCAGGCAGTCTACGAGCAGTACTTC.